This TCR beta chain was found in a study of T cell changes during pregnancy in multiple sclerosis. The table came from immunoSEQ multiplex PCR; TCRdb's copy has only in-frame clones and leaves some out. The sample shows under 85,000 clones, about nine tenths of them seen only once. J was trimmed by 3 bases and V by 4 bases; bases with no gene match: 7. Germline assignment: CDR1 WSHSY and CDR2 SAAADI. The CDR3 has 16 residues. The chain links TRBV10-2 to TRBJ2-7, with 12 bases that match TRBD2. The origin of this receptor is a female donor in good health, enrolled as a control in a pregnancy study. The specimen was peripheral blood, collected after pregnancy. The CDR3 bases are TGCGCCAGCAGTGCTAGCGGGAGGGCCGGGCTCTACGAGCAGTACTTC. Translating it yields CASSASGRAGLYEQYF.